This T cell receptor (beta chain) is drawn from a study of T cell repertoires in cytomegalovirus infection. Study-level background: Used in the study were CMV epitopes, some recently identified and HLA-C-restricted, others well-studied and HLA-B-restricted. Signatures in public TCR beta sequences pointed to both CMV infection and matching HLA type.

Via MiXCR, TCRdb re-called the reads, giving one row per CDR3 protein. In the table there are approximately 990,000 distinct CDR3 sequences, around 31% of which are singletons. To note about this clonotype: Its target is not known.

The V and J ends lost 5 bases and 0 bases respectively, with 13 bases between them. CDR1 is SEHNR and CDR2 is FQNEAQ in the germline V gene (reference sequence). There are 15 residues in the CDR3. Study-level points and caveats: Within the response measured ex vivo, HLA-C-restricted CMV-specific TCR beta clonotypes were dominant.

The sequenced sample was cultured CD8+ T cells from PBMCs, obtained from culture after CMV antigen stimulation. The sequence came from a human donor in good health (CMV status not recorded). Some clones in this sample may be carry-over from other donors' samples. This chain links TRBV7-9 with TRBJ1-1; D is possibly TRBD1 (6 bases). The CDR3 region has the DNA TGTGCCAGCAGCCCGGCTGGGGGCATGAACACTGAAGCTTTCTTT. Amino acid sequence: CASSPAGGMNTEAFF. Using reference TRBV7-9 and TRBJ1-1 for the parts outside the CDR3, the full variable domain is DTGVSQNPRHKITKRGQNVTFRCDPISEHNRLYWYRQTLGQGPEFLTYFQNEAQLEKSRLLSDRFSAERPKGSFSTLEIQRTEQGDSAMYLCASSPAGGMNTEAFFGQGTRLTVV.